This TCR beta chain stems from a study of blood T cell repertoires in COVID-19. Looking at the study overall: The cDNA or gDNA used as material had been derived from T cells, B-cell-depleted T cells, or PBMCs.

Germline values: CDR1 KGHSH, CDR2 LQKENI. V was clipped by 6 bases and J by 6 bases; unmatched bases: 5. The CDR3 contains 13 residues. The assay was immunoSEQ multiplex PCR, and TCRdb's table has in-frame clones only and misses some. The table lists about 300,000 clones, about nine tenths of them singletons. Material for sequencing was peripheral blood. The chain couples TRBV18 to TRBJ2-1; 7 nucleotides align to TRBD1. The clonotype was recovered from a young woman with COVID-19, enrolled during active disease. CDR3 bases: TGTGCCAGCTCGACAGGGTACATCAATGAGCAGTTCTTC. This sequence encodes CASSTGYINEQFF.